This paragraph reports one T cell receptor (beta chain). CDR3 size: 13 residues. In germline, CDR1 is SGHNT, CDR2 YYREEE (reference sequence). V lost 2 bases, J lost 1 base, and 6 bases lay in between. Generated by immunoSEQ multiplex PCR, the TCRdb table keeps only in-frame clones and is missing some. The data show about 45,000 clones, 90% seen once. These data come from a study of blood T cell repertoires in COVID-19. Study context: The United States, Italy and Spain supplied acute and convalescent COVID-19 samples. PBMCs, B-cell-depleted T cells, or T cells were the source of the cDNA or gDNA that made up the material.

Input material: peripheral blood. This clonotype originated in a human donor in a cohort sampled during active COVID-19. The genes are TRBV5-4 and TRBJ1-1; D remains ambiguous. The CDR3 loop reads CASSLHGNTEAFF. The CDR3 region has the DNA TGTGCCAGCAGCTTACATGGGAACACTGAAGCTTTCTTT.